This TCR beta chain is from a study of blood T cell repertoires in COVID-19. For the study at large: Material from acute and convalescent COVID-19 was sourced from the United States, Italy and Spain. From T cells, B-cell-depleted T cells, or PBMCs came the material, which was cDNA or gDNA.

A few counts support this clone. The data were produced by immunoSEQ multiplex PCR, yet TCRdb's version contains in-frame clones alone and is incomplete. The sample shows roughly 130,000 clones, about four fifths of them seen only once. The receptor comes from a man aged 55 to 70 with active or convalescent COVID-19. Sequencing was carried out using peripheral blood.

CDR3 sequence reads: CASRNNWETQYF. For the CDR3, the DNA is TGTGCCAGTAGAAATAACTGGGAGACCCAGTACTTC. This chain uses TRBV19 with TRBJ2-5; D ambiguous. The CDR3 has 12 residues. Between the trimmed V and J ends, which lost 6 bases and 5 bases, there was a span of 10 bases. The V gene's germline CDR1 is LNHDA and CDR2 SQIVND (reference sequence).